This TCR beta chain derives from a study of blood T cell repertoires in COVID-19. Looked up from germline, CDR1 is SGHTA and CDR2 is FQGNSA. This CDR3 is built from 13 residues. J gave up 3 bases and V 10 bases, and 7 bases lay outside the gene matches. Sequencing was performed with immunoSEQ multiplex PCR; in TCRdb, only in-frame clones are kept and a portion is missing. The repertoire includes over 350,000 clones, approximately 87% of them detected once, and about 10% sits in the top ten. The sample consisted of PBMCs or T cells enriched from blood (not recorded which). The sequence came from a woman between 45 and 65 years old who had recovered from COVID-19. V gene TRBV7-2 combines with J gene TRBJ2-7; 9 bases match TRBD1. The CDR3 here is CATRGQGNYEQYF. In DNA, the CDR3 is TGTGCCACCAGAGGACAGGGGAACTACGAGCAGTACTTC. Looking up the rest from reference TRBV7-2 and TRBJ2-7 gives the full variable domain: GAGVSQSPSNKVTEKGKDVELRCDPISGHTALYWYRQSLGQGLEFLIYFQGNSAPDKSGLPSDRFSAERTGGSVSTLTIQRTQQEDSAVYLCATRGQGNYEQYFGPGTRLTVT.